These 7 T cell receptor beta chains originate from one sample sequenced in a study of T-cell reconstitution after alpha-beta-depleted transplantation in children. Researchers prepared the TCRbeta library using unique molecular identifiers, the study reports. TCRdb re-analysed the PCR reads in MiXCR, keeping a single row per CDR3 protein. The data hold about 610,000 distinct CDR3 sequences, with 10% to 13% observed a single time. This specimen consisted of PBMCs from the stem cell graft donor, obtained from the stem cell graft. All receptors come from a human donor who donated a stem cell graft to a child with acute myeloid leukemia.

The chain links TRBV20-1 to TRBJ1-1; D might be TRBD1 (5 bases). The CDR3 is 16 residues long. The V gene's germline CDR1 is DFQATT and CDR2 SNEGSKA (reference sequence). The CDR3 nucleotides read TGCAGGGGGATCGTGGGGGGACTAATTAGGGACACTGAAGCTTTCTTT. It codes for CRGIVGGLIRDTEAFF.

This chain links TRBV5-1 with TRBJ2-5, with TRBD1 identical over 10 bases. The CDR3 runs to 15 residues. Per the germline V gene, CDR1 is SGHRS and CDR2 is YFSETQ. The trim removed 4 bases at V and 4 bases at J, leaving 7 bases unmatched. CDR3 DNA sequence: TGCGCCAGCAGCATCGGACAGGGGGGATCAGAGACCCAGTACTTC. Translating it yields CASSIGQGGSETQYF.

The CDR3 coding sequence is TGTGCCAGCAGTCCAGTAGGACAAGGGTACACTGAAGCTTTCTTT. It specifies CASSPVGQGYTEAFF. This chain uses TRBV12-3 or TRBV12-4 with TRBJ1-1, with D tentatively TRBD1 (5 bases). The CDR3 is made up of 15 amino acids. The V end lost 5 bases, the J end lost 3 bases, and 16 bases lay between the germline ends.

The chain carries TRBV20-1 and TRBJ1-1; 10 nucleotides line up with TRBD1. J was trimmed by 4 bases and V by 4 bases; bases with no gene match: 6. Germline assignment: CDR1 DFQATT and CDR2 SNEGSKA (reference sequence). The CDR3 is 14 amino acids. CDR3 protein: CSATDRGVGTEAFF. The DNA for the CDR3 is TGCAGTGCTACGGACAGGGGGGTGGGCACTGAAGCTTTCTTT.

The chain recombines TRBV11-2 with TRBJ2-1; 10 nucleotides match TRBD1. The CDR3 loop spans 16 amino acids. Germline CDR1 and CDR2: SGHAT and FQNNGV. The junction had 5 bases not matched to a gene; V was cut back by 3 bases and J by 3 bases. The CDR3 here is CASSLIGTGVYNEQFF. CDR3 bases: TGTGCCAGCAGCTTGATCGGGACAGGGGTCTACAATGAGCAGTTCTTC.

This clonotype was picked up many times. V is TRBV7-9 and J is TRBJ2-1; D is possibly TRBD2 (5 bases). V was cut by 5 bases and J by 6 bases, with 14 bases left in between. Germline-derived CDR1 and CDR2 are SEHNR and FQNEAQ (reference sequence). This CDR3 is 14 amino acids long. The CDR3 nucleotides read TGTGCCAGCAGCCTTTTCGGGATTGGCAATGAGCAGTTCTTC. Residues: CASSLFGIGNEQFF.

This clonotype was counted only a few times. The chain links TRBV5-6 to TRBJ1-4, with D unclear. CDR1 is SGHDT, CDR2 YYEEEE, per germline. The CDR3 runs 16 residues. Between the trimmed V and J ends, which lost 0 bases and 0 bases, there was a span of 9 bases. The CDR3 nucleotides are TGTGCCAGCAGCTTGGTTGGTGCTGCAACTAATGAAAAACTGTTTTTT. It encodes CASSLVGAATNEKLFF.